The text below deals with one T cell receptor beta chain. The antigen remains unidentified. This entry belongs to a study of glioma-infiltrating T cells. Whole-study results and caveats: Gliomas, especially low-grade, showed above-expected tissue-blood divergence; non-neoplastic patients showed below. Only very few CDR3 sequences appeared in both tissue and blood.

TCR alpha and beta CDR3 regions were amplified from RNA using iRepertoire nested multiplex PCR. Input was roughly 85-400 ng of tissue mRNA or PBMC total RNA. In TCRdb, the multiplex PCR reads were re-called with MiXCR into one record per CDR3 protein. The table includes approximately 110,000 distinct CDR3 sequences, 25% detected once. The germline V gene has CDR1 SGDLS and CDR2 YYNGEE. The CDR3 contains 14 residues. V lost 3 bases to trimming and J lost 3 bases, with 12 bases between them. The chain couples TRBV9 to TRBJ1-1, with D tentatively TRBD1 (5 bases). The sequence was obtained from a human donor with low-grade glioma or glioblastoma, undergoing nonglioma brain surgery, or in good health (not recorded which). Sequenced input: glioma tissue, nonneoplastic brain tissue, or PBMCs (not recorded which). Here the CDR3 reads CASSARGGHTEAFF. Here the CDR3 DNA reads TGTGCCAGCAGCGCCCGCGGGGGACACACTGAAGCTTTCTTT.